There are a few counts of the clone carrying this T cell receptor (beta chain). Antigen: not known. The data derive from a study of response to subunit inactivated influenza vaccine. The study, taken as a whole, reports: Authors suggested few new T cells are recruited by each seasonal influenza vaccination.

Germline V CDR1 and CDR2: SGHRS, YFSETQ. The length of the CDR3 is 15 residues. V shed 4 bases, J shed 4 bases, and the junction held 11 bases outside the gene matches. TCRdb passed the RT-PCR reads through MiXCR, listing each CDR3 protein once. The sample shows about 520,000 distinct CDR3 sequences, approximately 6.9% of them seen only once. The specimen comprised PBMCs from blood, sampled less than 25 months after vaccination. J is TRBJ2-7 and V is TRBV5-1, with 7 positions matching TRBD1. This receptor was taken from a man aged 45-69 years who received an inactivated influenza vaccine. In nucleotides, the CDR3 is TGCGCCAGCAGCCCGGTGACAGGGTCGCCATACGAGCAGTACTTC. Protein product: CASSPVTGSPYEQYF. Combining the CDR3 with reference TRBV5-1 and TRBJ2-7 gives the whole variable domain KAGVTQTPRYLIKTRGQQVTLSCSPISGHRSVSWYQQTPGQGLQFLFEYFSETQRNKGNFPGRFSGRQFSNSRSEMNVSTLELGDSALYLCASSPVTGSPYEQYFGPGTRLTVT.